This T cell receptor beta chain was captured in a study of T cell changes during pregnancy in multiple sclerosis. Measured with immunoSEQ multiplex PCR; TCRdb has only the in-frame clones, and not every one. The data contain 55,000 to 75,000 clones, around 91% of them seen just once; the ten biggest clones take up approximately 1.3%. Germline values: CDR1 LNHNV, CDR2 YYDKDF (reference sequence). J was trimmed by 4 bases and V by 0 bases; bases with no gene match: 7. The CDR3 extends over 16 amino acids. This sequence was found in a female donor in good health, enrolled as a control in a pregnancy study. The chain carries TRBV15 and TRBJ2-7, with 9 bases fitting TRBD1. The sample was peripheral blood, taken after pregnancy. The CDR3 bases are TGTGCCACCAGCAGAGATACGGGACAGGGCTGGTACGAGCAGTACTTC. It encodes CATSRDTGQGWYEQYF.